This T cell receptor beta chain was captured by sequencing in a study of cytomegalovirus exposure and HLA in healthy donors. Findings and limits, study-wide: Evidence from a later analysis indicated that most CMV-associated TCR beta chains looked HLA-restricted.

The germline V gene has CDR1 SGHTA and CDR2 FQGNSA. V was shortened by 5 bases and J by 4 bases, with 14 bases between the two germline ends. The CDR3 is 14 residues long. In the PCR, 60 Vbeta and 13 Jbeta primers were used. The assay was immunoSEQ multiplex PCR, and TCRdb's table has in-frame clones only and misses some. The sample carries approximately 100,000 clones, around 74% recorded once. With regard to this clone: What it binds is not known.

The sample taken for sequencing was PBMCs. This TCR derives from a male donor in good health and CMV-seropositive. The V call is TRBV7-2, the J call TRBJ2-5, with D hard to call. CDR3 DNA sequence: TGTGCCAGCAGCCAAACCCGGTCGGGAGAGACCCAGTACTTC. Protein product: CASSQTRSGETQYF.